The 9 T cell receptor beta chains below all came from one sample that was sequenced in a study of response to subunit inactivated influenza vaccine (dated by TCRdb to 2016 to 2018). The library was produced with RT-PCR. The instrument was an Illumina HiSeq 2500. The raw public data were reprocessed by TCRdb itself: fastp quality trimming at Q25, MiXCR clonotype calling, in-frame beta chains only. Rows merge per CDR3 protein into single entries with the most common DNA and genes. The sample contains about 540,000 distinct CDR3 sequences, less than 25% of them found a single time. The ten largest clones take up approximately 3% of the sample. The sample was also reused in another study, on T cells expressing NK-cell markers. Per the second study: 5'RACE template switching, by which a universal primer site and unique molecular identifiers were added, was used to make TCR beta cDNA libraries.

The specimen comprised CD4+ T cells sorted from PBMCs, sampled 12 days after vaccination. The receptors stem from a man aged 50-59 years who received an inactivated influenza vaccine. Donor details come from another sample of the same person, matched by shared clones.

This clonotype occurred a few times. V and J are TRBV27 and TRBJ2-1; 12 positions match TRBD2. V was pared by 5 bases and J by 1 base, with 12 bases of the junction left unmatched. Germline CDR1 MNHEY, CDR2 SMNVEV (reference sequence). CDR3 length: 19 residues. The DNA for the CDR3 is TGTGCCAGCAGTACCACCGGGACTAGCGGGTGGCGATCCTACAATGAGCAGTTCTTC. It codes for CASSTTGTSGWRSYNEQFF.

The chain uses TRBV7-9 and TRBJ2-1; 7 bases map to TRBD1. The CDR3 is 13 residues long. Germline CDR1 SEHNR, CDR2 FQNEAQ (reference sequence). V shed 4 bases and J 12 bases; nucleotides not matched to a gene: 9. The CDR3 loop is CASSSQTGERQFF. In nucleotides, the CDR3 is TGTGCCAGCAGCTCCCAAACAGGGGAAAGGCAGTTCTTC.

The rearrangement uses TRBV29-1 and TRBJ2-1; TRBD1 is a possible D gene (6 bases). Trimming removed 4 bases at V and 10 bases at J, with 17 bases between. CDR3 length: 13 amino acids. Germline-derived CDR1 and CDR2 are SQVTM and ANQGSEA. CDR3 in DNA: TGCAGCGTTGTCAGGGGAACGGGGCCAGAGCAGTTCTTC. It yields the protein CSVVRGTGPEQFF.

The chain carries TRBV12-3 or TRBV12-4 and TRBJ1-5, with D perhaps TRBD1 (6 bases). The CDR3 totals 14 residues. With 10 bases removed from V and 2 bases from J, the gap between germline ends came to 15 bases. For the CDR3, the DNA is TGTGCCACACGTAGGGGGGAAGGCAATCAGCCCCAGCATTTT. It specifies CATRRGEGNQPQHF.

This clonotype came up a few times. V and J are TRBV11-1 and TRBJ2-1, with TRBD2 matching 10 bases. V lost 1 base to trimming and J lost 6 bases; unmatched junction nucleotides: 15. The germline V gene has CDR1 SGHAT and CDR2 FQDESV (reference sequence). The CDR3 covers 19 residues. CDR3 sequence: CASSLEPAGGPPYFNEQFF. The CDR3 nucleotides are TGTGCCAGCAGCTTAGAGCCAGCGGGAGGGCCACCTTACTTCAATGAGCAGTTCTTC.

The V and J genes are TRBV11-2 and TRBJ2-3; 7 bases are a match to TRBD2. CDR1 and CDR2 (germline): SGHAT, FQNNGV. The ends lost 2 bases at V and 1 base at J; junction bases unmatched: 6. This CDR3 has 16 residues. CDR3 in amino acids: CASSLIHGRRTDTQYF. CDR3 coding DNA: TGTGCCAGCAGCTTAATCCACGGGAGGCGCACAGATACGCAGTATTTT.

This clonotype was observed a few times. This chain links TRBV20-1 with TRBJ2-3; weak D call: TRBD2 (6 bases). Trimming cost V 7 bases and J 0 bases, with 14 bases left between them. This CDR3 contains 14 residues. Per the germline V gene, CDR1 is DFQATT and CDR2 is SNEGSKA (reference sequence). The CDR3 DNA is TGCAGTGGAGGCGGGGCAGAGAGCACAGATACGCAGTATTTT. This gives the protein CSGGGAESTDTQYF.

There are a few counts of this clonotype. CDR3 loop: CASSLDRQGLGELFF. For the CDR3, the DNA is TGTGCCAGCAGTTTAGACAGACAGGGGCTCGGGGAGCTGTTTTTT. The genes are TRBV12-3 or TRBV12-4 and TRBJ2-2, with 8 nucleotides matching TRBD1. V shed 1 base and J 7 bases; nucleotides not matched to a gene: 5. The CDR3 covers 15 residues.

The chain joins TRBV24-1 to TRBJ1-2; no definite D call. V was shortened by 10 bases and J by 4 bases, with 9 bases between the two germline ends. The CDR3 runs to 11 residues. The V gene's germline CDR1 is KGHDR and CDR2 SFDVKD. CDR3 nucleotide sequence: TGTGCCACAACAGTTCCCTATGGCTACACCTTC. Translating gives CATTVPYGYTF.